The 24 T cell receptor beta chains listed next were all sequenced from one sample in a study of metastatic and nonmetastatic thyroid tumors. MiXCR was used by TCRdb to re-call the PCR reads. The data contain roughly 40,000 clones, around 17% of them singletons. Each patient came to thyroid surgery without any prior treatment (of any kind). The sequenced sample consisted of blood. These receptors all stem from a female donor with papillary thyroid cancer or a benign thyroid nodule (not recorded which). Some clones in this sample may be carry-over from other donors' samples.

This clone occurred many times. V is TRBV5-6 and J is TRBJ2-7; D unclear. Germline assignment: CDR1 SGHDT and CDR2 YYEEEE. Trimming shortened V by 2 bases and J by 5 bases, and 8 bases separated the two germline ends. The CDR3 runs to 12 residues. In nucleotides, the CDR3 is TGTGCCAGCAGCTTCCTCTGGAACGAGCAGTACTTC. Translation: CASSFLWNEQYF.

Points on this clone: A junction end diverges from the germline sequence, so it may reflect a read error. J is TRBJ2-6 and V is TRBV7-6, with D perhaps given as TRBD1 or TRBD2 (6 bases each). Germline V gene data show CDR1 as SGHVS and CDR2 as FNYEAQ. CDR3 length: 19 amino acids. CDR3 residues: CASSLIGGHGARGANVLTF. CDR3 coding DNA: TGTGCCAGCAGCCTCATCGGGGGACATGGGGCGCGTGGGGCTAACGTCCTGACTTTC. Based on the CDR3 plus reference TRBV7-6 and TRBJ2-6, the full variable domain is GAGVSQSPRYKVTKRGQDVALRCDPISGHVSLYWYRQALGQGPEFLTYFNYEAQQDKSGLPNDRFSAERPEGSISTLTIQRTEQRDSAMYRCASSLIGGHGARGANVLTFGAGSRLTVL.

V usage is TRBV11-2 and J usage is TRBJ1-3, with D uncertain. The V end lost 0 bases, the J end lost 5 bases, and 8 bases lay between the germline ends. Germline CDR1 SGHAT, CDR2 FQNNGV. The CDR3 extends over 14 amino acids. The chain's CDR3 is CASSLEGLRNTIYF. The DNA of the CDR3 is TGTGCCAGCAGCTTAGAGGGCCTACGAAACACCATATATTTT.

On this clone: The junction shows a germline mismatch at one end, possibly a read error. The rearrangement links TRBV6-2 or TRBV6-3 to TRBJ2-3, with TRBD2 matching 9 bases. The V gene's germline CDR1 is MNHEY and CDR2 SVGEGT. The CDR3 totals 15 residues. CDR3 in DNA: TGTTCCAGCATGGGGCTAGCGGGGATCACAGATACGCAGTATTTT. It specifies CSSMGLAGITDTQYF.

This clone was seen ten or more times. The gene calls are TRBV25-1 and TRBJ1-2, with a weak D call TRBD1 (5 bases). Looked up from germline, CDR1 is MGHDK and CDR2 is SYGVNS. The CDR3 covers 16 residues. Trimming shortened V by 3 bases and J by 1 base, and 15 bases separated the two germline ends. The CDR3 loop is CASSDRTSRINYGYTF. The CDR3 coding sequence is TGTGCCAGCAGTGACCGGACATCTCGGATTAACTATGGCTACACCTTC.

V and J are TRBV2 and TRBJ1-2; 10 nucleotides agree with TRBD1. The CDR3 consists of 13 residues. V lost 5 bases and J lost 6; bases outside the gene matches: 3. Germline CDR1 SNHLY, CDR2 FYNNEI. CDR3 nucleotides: TGTGCCAGCAGTCCCGGGACAGGGGATGGCTACACCTTC. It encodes CASSPGTGDGYTF.

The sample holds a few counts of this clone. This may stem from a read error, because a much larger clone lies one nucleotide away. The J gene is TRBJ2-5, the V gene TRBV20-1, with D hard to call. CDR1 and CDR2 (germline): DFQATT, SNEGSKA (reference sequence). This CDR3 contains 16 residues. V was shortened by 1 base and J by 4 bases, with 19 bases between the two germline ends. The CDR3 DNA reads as TGCAGTGCTAGAGTTGGGCAGGCCCGGTGGGGAGAGACCCAGTACTTC. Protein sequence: CSARVGQARWGETQYF.

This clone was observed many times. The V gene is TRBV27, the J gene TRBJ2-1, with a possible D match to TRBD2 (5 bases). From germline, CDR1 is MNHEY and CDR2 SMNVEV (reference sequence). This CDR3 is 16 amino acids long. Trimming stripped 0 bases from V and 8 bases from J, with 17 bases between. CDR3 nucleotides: TGTGCCAGCAGTTTATCGTATGAGATGGGGAGCGATGAGCAGTTCTTC. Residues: CASSLSYEMGSDEQFF.

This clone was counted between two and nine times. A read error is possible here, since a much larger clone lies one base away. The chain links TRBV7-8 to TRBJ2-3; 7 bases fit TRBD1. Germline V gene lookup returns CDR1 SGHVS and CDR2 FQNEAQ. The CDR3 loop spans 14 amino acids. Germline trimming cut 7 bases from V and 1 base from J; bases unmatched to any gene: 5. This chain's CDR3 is CASIDGQGTDTQYF. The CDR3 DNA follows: TGTGCCAGCATCGATGGACAGGGCACAGATACGCAGTATTTT.

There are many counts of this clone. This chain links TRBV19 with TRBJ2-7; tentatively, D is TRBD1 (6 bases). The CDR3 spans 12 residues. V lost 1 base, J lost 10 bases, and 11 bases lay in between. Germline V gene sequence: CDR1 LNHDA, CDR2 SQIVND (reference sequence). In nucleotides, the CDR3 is TGTGCCAGTAGTATAGGGGGACACCGCCAGTACTTC. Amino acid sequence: CASSIGGHRQYF.

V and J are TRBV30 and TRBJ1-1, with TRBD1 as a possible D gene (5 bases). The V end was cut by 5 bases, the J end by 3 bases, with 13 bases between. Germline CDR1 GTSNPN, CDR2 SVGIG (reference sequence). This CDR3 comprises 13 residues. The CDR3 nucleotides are TGTGCCTGGGAGATTGTGGGACACACTGAAGCTTTCTTT. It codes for CAWEIVGHTEAFF.

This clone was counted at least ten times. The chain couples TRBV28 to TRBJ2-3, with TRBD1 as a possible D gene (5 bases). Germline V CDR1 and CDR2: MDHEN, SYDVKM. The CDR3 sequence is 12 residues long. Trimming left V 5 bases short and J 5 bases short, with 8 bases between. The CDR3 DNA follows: TGTGCCAGCAGTGTCGACAGAGATACGCAGTATTTT. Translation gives CASSVDRDTQYF.

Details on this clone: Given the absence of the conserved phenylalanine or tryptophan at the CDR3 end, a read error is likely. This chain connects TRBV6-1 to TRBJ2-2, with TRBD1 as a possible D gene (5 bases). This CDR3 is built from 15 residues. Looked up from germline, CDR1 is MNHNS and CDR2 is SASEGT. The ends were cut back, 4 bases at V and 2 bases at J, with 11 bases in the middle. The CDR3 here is CASSVDNSNTGELFC. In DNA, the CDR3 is TGTGCCAGCAGTGTGGACAATTCCAACACCGGGGAGCTGTTTTGT.

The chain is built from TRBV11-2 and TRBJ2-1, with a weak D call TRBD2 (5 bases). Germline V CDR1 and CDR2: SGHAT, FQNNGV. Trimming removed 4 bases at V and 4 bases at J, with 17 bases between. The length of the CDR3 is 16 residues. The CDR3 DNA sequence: TGTGCCAGCAGCTCTCTTGTGGCGGGTCCGTACAATGAGCAGTTCTTC. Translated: CASSSLVAGPYNEQFF.

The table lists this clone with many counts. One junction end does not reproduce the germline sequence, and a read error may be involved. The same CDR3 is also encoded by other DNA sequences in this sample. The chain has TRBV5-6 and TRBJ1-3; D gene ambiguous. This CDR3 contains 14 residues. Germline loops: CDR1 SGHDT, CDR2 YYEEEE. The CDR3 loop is CASSFPSRGNTIYF. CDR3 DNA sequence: TGTGCCAGTAGCTTCCCTTCGAGAGGAAACACCATATATTTT.

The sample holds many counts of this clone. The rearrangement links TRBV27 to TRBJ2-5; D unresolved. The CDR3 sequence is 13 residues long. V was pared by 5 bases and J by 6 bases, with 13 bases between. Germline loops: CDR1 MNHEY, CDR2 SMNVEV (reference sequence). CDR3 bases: TGTGCCAGCAGTCCCGGACGAGGTCAGACCCAGTACTTC. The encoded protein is CASSPGRGQTQYF.

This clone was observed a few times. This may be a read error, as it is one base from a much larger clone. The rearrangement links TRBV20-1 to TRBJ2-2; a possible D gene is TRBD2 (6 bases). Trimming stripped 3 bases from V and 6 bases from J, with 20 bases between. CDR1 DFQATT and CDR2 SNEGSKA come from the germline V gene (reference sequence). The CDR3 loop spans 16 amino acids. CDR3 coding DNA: TGCAGTGCTAGGCCCCCGCGCGGGGTTTTGGCCGGGGAGCTGTTTTTT. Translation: CSARPPRGVLAGELFF.

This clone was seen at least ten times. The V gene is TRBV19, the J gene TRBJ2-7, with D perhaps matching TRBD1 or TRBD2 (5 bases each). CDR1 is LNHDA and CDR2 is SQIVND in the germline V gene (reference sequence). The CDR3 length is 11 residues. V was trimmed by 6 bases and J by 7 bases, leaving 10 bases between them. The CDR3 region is CASRVGEEQYF. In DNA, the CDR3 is TGTGCCAGTAGAGTGGGGGAGGAGCAGTACTTC.

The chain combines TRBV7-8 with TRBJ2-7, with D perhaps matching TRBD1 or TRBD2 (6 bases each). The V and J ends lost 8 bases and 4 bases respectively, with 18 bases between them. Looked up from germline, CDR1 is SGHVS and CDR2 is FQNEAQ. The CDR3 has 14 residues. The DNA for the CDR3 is TGTGCCAGCTGGGATCCGGGGGCGCAGTACGAGCAGTACTTC. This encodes CASWDPGAQYEQYF.

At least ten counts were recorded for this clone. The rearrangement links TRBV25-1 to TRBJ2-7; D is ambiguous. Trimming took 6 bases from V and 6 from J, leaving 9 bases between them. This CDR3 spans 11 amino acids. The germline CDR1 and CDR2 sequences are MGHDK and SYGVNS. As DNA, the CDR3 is TGTGCCAGCAGCCCCCCGGGCGAGCAGTACTTC. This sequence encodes CASSPPGEQYF.

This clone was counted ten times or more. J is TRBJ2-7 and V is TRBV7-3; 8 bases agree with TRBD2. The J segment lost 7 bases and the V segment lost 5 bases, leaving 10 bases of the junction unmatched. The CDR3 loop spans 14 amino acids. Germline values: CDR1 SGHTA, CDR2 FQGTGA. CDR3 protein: CASSPQGLGEEQYF. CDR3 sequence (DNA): TGTGCCAGCAGCCCACAGGGACTAGGGGAAGAGCAGTACTTC.

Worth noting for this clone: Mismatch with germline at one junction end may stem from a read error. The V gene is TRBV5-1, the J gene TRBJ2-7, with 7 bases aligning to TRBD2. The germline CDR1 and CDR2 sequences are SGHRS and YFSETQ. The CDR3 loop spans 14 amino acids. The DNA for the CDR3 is TGCGCCAGCAGCCCAGAGGGAGGGGCCTACGAGCGGTACTTC. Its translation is CASSPEGGAYERYF.

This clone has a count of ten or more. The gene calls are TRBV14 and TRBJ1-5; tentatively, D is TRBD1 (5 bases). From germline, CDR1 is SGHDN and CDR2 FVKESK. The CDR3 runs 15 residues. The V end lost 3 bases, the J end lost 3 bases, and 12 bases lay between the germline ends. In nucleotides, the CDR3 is TGTGCCAGCAGCCAGGGTCGGGGGGACAATCAGCCCCAGCATTTT. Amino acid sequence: CASSQGRGDNQPQHF.

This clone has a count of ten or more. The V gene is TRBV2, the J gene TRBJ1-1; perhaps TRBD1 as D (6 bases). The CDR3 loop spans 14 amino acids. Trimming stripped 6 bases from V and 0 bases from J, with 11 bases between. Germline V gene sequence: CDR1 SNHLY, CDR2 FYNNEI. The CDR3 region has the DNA TGTGCCAGCAGGACGGACAGTATGAACACTGAAGCTTTCTTT. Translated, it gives CASRTDSMNTEAFF.